The next 18 T cell receptor beta chains were all read from a single sample in a study of blood T cell repertoires in COVID-19. Assay: immunoSEQ multiplex PCR; the TCRdb copy retains only in-frame clones and omits some. The data show around 250,000 clones, under 85% seen once. The sequencing sample was made of peripheral blood. The receptor source for this set is a man younger than 40 who had recovered from COVID-19.

The chain joins TRBV27 to TRBJ1-2, with D possibly being TRBD1 (6 bases). Trimming left V 2 bases short and J 5 bases short, with 12 bases between. CDR3 length equals 14 residues. The V gene's germline CDR1 is MNHEY and CDR2 SMNVEV (reference sequence). The CDR3 coding sequence is TGTGCCAGCAGTTTACGGGGGGGCGGTTATGGCTACACCTTC. Translating gives CASSLRGGGYGYTF.

V usage is TRBV6-6 and J usage is TRBJ2-3; D may be TRBD1 (6 bases). Trimming cost V 6 bases and J 2 bases, with 12 bases left between them. Germline CDR1 reads MNHNY; CDR2 reads SVGAGI (reference sequence). The CDR3 totals 14 residues. The CDR3 sequence: CASRDGQNTDTQYF. The CDR3 DNA reads TGTGCCAGCAGGGACGGACAGAACACAGATACGCAGTATTTT.

The chain recombines TRBV5-8 with TRBJ1-1; 8 bases are a match to TRBD1. This CDR3 has 13 residues. The V gene end was trimmed by 4 bases and the J gene end by 10 bases; junction bases not matched to a gene: 9. The germline gives CDR1 SGHTS, CDR2 YDEGEE. This CDR3 reads CASSPQGAVGAFF. The CDR3 nucleotides read TGTGCCAGCAGCCCTCAGGGGGCGGTGGGAGCTTTCTTT. The full variable domain, rest sourced from reference TRBV5-8 and TRBJ1-1, is EAGVTQSPTHLIKTRGQQATLRCSPISGHTSVYWYQQALGLGLQFLLWYDEGEERNRGNFPPRFSGRQFPNYSSELNVNALELEDSALYLCASSPQGAVGAFFGQGTRLTVV.

This clone was recorded once. The chain links TRBV2 to TRBJ1-5, with 7 bases matching TRBD1. Losses at the gene ends were 4 bases for V and 4 bases for J; bases not matched to a gene: 7. The germline gives CDR1 SNHLY, CDR2 FYNNEI. CDR3 length: 15 residues. CDR3 region: CASSVPGGKNQPQHF. Here the CDR3 DNA reads TGTGCCAGCAGTGTTCCAGGGGGGAAGAATCAGCCCCAGCATTTT.

The sample holds a few counts of this clone. The same CDR3 also results from other DNA sequences found in this sample. V is TRBV5-4 and J is TRBJ1-5; tentative D call: TRBD1 (5 bases). Trimming left V 5 bases short and J 6 bases short, with 12 bases between. This CDR3 is 13 amino acids long. Germline V CDR1 and CDR2: SGHNT, YYREEE (reference sequence). CDR3 in DNA: TGTGCCAGCAGTCTTCAGGGTGGTCAGCCCCAGCATTTT. It codes for CASSLQGGQPQHF.

This clone was detected a few times. The chain employs TRBV2 and TRBJ1-1, with 7 bases identical to TRBD1. This CDR3 region has 15 residues. The V segment lost 7 bases and the J segment 4 bases; nucleotides outside the gene matches: 12. Germline CDR1 is SNHLY and CDR2 is FYNNEI. The CDR3 sequence is CASKQQGTVGTEAFF. CDR3 nucleotide sequence: TGTGCCAGCAAACAACAGGGGACGGTTGGCACTGAAGCTTTCTTT.

The V and J genes are TRBV7-2 and TRBJ1-2, with 11 bases matching TRBD1. CDR1 and CDR2 from the germline V gene are SGHTA and FQGNSA. The CDR3 is 15 amino acids. V gave up 5 bases and J gave up 4 bases; unmatched junction bases: 6. CDR3 sequence (DNA): TGTGCCAGCAGCGAACGGACAGGGGGCGGCTATGGCTACACCTTC. Amino acids: CASSERTGGGYGYTF.

The CDR3 loop reads CASSEGEQDEQFF. The CDR3 DNA reads TGTGCCAGCAGTGAAGGAGAGCAAGATGAGCAGTTCTTC. This chain links TRBV6-1 with TRBJ2-1; D gene uncertain. CDR3 length: 13 residues. With 1 base removed from V and 8 bases from J, the gap between germline ends came to 9 bases. Looked up from germline, CDR1 is MNHNS and CDR2 is SASEGT.

The J gene is TRBJ2-1, the V gene TRBV15, with 10 nucleotides matching TRBD1. Germline CDR1 LNHNV, CDR2 YYDKDF (reference sequence). The CDR3 extends over 17 amino acids. V trimming: 3 bases; J trimming: 0 bases; junction bases outside the gene matches: 5. The CDR3 loop is CATSRAWTGGSYNEQFF. The CDR3 DNA reads TGTGCCACCAGCAGGGCCTGGACAGGGGGCTCCTACAATGAGCAGTTCTTC.

V usage is TRBV13 and J usage is TRBJ2-7; 9 positions match TRBD1. The CDR3 is 15 residues long. Germline V gene data show CDR1 as PRHDT and CDR2 as FYEKMQ (reference sequence). Trimming took 5 bases from V and 1 from J; bases not matched to a gene: 6. CDR3 in amino acids: CASSQQGAGSYEQYV. The CDR3 nucleotides read TGTGCCAGCAGCCAACAGGGGGCAGGGTCCTACGAGCAGTACGTC.

This chain links TRBV7-9 with TRBJ2-5; 7 bases are a match to TRBD2. Germline trimming cut 5 bases from V and 2 bases from J; bases unmatched to any gene: 2. Per the germline V gene, CDR1 is SEHNR and CDR2 is FQNEAQ (reference sequence). CDR3 length: 13 residues. DNA of the CDR3: TGTGCCAGCAGCGACGGGGGGCAAGAGACCCAGTACTTC. Translated, it gives CASSDGGQETQYF.

The chain combines TRBV6-5 with TRBJ2-3; 7 bases are shared with TRBD1. J lost 5 bases, V lost 8 bases, and 10 bases had no gene match. Germline V gene lookup returns CDR1 MNHEY and CDR2 SVGAGI. The CDR3 has 14 residues. CDR3 sequence reads: CASLDRAWRDTQYF. Here the CDR3 DNA reads TGTGCCAGCCTCGACAGGGCGTGGCGAGATACGCAGTATTTT.

The gene calls are TRBV19 and TRBJ1-6, with TRBD1 identical over 7 bases. Unmatched junction bases numbered 8, after V lost 9 bases and J lost 0 bases. CDR1 and CDR2 (germline): LNHDA, SQIVND (reference sequence). CDR3 length equals 16 residues. The CDR3, as DNA: TGTGCCAGCCGTGAGGGACAGAGCTCCTATAATTCACCCCTCCACTTT. This codes for CASREGQSSYNSPLHF.

This clone was seen only a few times. The chain joins TRBV2 to TRBJ1-2; 7 bases match TRBD1. This CDR3 comprises 14 residues. J gave up 3 bases and V 6 bases, and 7 bases lay outside the gene matches. CDR1 is SNHLY and CDR2 is FYNNEI in the germline V gene. As DNA, the CDR3 is TGTGCCAGCAGGTCGACAGGGAGTGACTATGGCTACACCTTC. The encoded protein is CASRSTGSDYGYTF. The full variable domain, completed using reference TRBV2 and TRBJ1-2, is EPEVTQTPSHQVTQMGQEVILRCVPISNHLYFYWYRQILGQKVEFLVSFYNNEISEKSEIFDDQFSVERPDGSNFTLKIRSTKLEDSAMYFCASRSTGSDYGYTFGSGTRLTVV.

The chain links TRBV7-9 to TRBJ1-1; D is possibly TRBD1 (5 bases). In germline, CDR1 is SEHNR, CDR2 FQNEAQ (reference sequence). Trimming left V 2 bases short and J 2 bases short, with 12 bases between. This CDR3 has 15 residues. The CDR3 DNA reads as TGTGCCAGCAGCTTAAATGTCAGGGAAAACACTGAAGCTTTCTTT. It codes for CASSLNVRENTEAFF.

This clone was counted between two and nine times. The V and J genes are TRBV13 and TRBJ1-2; D ambiguous. V was clipped by 5 bases and J by 6 bases, with 13 bases between them. From germline, CDR1 is PRHDT and CDR2 FYEKMQ (reference sequence). The CDR3 has 13 residues. CDR3 coding DNA: TGTGCCAGCAGCAGAGGAGGGTTACATGGCTACACCTTC. Its protein product is CASSRGGLHGYTF.

This sequence joins TRBV13 and TRBJ2-3; 11 bases are shared with TRBD2. The CDR3 sequence is 16 residues long. J lost 3 bases, V lost 5 bases, and 7 bases had no gene match. From germline, CDR1 is PRHDT and CDR2 FYEKMQ (reference sequence). This CDR3 reads CASSKFLAGGTDTQYF. CDR3 nucleotide sequence: TGTGCCAGCAGCAAATTCCTAGCGGGGGGAACAGATACGCAGTATTTT.

The V gene is TRBV7-9, the J gene TRBJ1-1, with 7 positions matching TRBD1. CDR1 is SEHNR, CDR2 FQNEAQ, per germline (reference sequence). V gave up 6 bases and J gave up 10 bases; unmatched junction bases: 11. The CDR3 runs 13 residues. The DNA of the CDR3 is TGTGCCAGCAGGCGCAGGGGGGACCGTCTAGCTTTCTTT. Its protein is CASRRRGDRLAFF.